These 7 T cell receptor beta chains were sequenced from one sample in a study of breast tumors, draining lymph nodes, adjacent tissues. The lymph nodes were axillary draining lymph nodes from breast cancer patients. TCRdb independently ran MiXCR on the multiplex PCR reads; one entry per CDR3 protein. The sample carries approximately 100,000 distinct CDR3 sequences, under 40% recorded once. The material sequenced was axillary lymph node tissue. These receptors came from a female donor with breast cancer. Some clones in this sample may be carry-over from other donors' samples.

The table lists this clonotype with many counts. This chain links TRBV6-2 or TRBV6-3 with TRBJ2-3; 10 positions agree with TRBD2. Germline V gives CDR1 MNHEY, CDR2 SVGEGT. The CDR3 runs 14 residues. The junction had 2 bases not matched to a gene; V was cut back by 8 bases and J by 0 bases. This chain's CDR3 is CASERGGSTDTQYF. The CDR3 DNA reads as TGTGCCAGCGAGCGGGGGGGAAGCACAGATACGCAGTATTTT.

This clonotype was counted many times. This may be a read error: a much more frequent sequence differs by one nucleotide. The gene calls are TRBV6-1 and TRBJ1-6, with 8 positions matching TRBD1. After removal of 5 bases from V and 11 bases from J, the junction contained 11 bases not matched to a gene. Germline CDR1 and CDR2: MNHNS and SASEGT. This CDR3 comprises 15 residues. CDR3 sequence: CASSQLGTGATPLHF. The CDR3 DNA reads TGTGCCAGCAGTCAGTTGGGGACAGGAGCTACACCCCTCCACTTT.

The chain combines TRBV19 with TRBJ2-1; D may correspond to TRBD1 or TRBD2 (5 bases each). The CDR3 is 13 amino acids. Trimming removed 8 bases from V and 0 bases from J, with 8 bases in between. Per germline, CDR1 LNHDA and CDR2 SQIVND (reference sequence). CDR3 DNA: TGTGCCAGTCGGGACCACTCCTACAATGAGCAGTTCTTC. This gives the protein CASRDHSYNEQFF.

In its sample, this clonotype was seen many times. This chain links TRBV6-6 with TRBJ2-7, with a weak D call TRBD2 (7 bases). From germline, CDR1 is MNHNY and CDR2 SVGAGI (reference sequence). Trimming shortened V by 5 bases and J by 3 bases, and 17 bases separated the two germline ends. The CDR3 length is 15 residues. The CDR3 nucleotides are TGTGCCAGCAGTACCGGGGGAGGGGGGAACTACGAGCAGTACTTC. It codes for CASSTGGGGNYEQYF.

As regards this clonotype: An end of the junction does not agree with germline; a read error may underlie this. This rearrangement joins TRBV7-9 to TRBJ2-5; 14 bases map to TRBD2. Germline CDR1 SEHNR, CDR2 FQNEAQ (reference sequence). The CDR3 runs to 17 residues. Written as DNA, the CDR3 is TGTGCCAGCAGCCAGGGACTAGCGGGGGTATTCCAAGAGCCCCAGTACTTC. Amino acid sequence: CASSQGLAGVFQEPQYF.

This clonotype was recorded at least ten times. The chain links TRBV15 to TRBJ2-2; possible D gene TRBD1, 6 bases. V was pared by 4 bases and J by 5 bases, with 20 bases between. In germline, CDR1 is LNHNV, CDR2 YYDKDF (reference sequence). This CDR3 has 17 amino acids. CDR3 sequence reads: CATSKKTGSYLTGELFF. DNA for the CDR3: TGTGCCACCAGCAAAAAGACAGGTTCCTATTTAACCGGGGAGCTGTTTTTT. Variable domain in full (rest from reference TRBV15 and TRBJ2-2): DAMVIQNPRYQVTQFGKPVTLSCSQTLNHNVMYWYQQKSSQAPKLLFHYYDKDFNNEADTPDNFQSRRPNTSFCFLDIRSPGLGDTAMYLCATSKKTGSYLTGELFFGEGSRLTVL.

V gene TRBV27 combines with J gene TRBJ2-7; TRBD2 aligns across 12 bases. Germline V lookup: CDR1 MNHEY, CDR2 SMNVEV (reference sequence). V trimming: 4 bases; J trimming: 4 bases; junction bases outside the gene matches: 2. The CDR3 is 14 amino acids. The CDR3 coding sequence is TGTGCCAGCAGTTCTCTAGCGGGAGGGTACGAGCAGTACTTC. Translated: CASSSLAGGYEQYF.